The 21 T cell receptor beta chains reported below all come from one sample, sequenced in a study of early T cells in non-severe SARS-CoV-2 infection. One entry per CDR3 protein results from TCRdb running MiXCR on the 5' RACE reads. Of 85,000 to 90,000 distinct CDR3 sequences in the sample, about 14% were seen once. Sequenced input: whole blood. These receptors came from an adult who was a healthcare worker with PCR-confirmed SARS-CoV-2 infection or an uninfected control (not recorded which).

This clonotype was recorded at least ten times. The rearrangement joins TRBV5-5 to TRBJ2-5; possible D gene TRBD1, 5 bases. Trimming took 0 bases from V and 5 from J, leaving 14 bases between them. Germline-derived CDR1 and CDR2 are SGHKS and YYEKEE (reference sequence). The CDR3 totals 15 residues. This CDR3 reads CASSLDGHHTETQYF. The CDR3 nucleotides are TGTGCCAGCAGCTTGGACGGACACCACACGGAGACCCAGTACTTC.

J is TRBJ2-7 and V is TRBV7-9; TRBD2 might be the D (6 bases). Germline CDR1 and CDR2: SEHNR and FQNEAQ (reference sequence). This CDR3 contains 15 residues. V lost 4 bases and J lost 2, with 15 bases in between. The CDR3 coding sequence is TGTGCCAGCAGCTCCGCGGGACCGCCAACCTACGAGCAGTACTTC. It yields the protein CASSSAGPPTYEQYF. Full variable domain (missing parts from reference TRBV7-9 and TRBJ2-7): DTGVSQNPRHKITKRGQNVTFRCDPISEHNRLYWYRQTLGQGPEFLTYFQNEAQLEKSRLLSDRFSAERPKGSFSTLEIQRTEQGDSAMYLCASSSAGPPTYEQYFGPGTRLTVT.

This clonotype came up a few times. The chain links TRBV2 to TRBJ2-4; possibly TRBD1 or TRBD2 for D (5 bases each). Germline lookup yields CDR1 SNHLY and CDR2 FYNNEI. The ends were cut back, 6 bases at V and 0 bases at J, with 18 bases in the middle. The CDR3 consists of 17 residues. CDR3 loop: CASRGVGGTIAKNIQYF. CDR3 bases: TGTGCCAGCAGAGGGGTTGGGGGAACAATAGCCAAAAACATTCAGTACTTC.

This clonotype was found a few times. The chain carries TRBV4-1 and TRBJ1-3; no firm D call. The germline V and J ends were trimmed by 1 base and 2 bases, with 6 bases remaining between them. This CDR3 contains 14 residues. Germline lookup yields CDR1 MGHRA and CDR2 YSYEKL. CDR3 sequence (DNA): TGCGCCAGCAGCCAAGGGAGGGCTGGAAACACCATATATTTT. It encodes CASSQGRAGNTIYF.

This clonotype appeared many times. The chain couples TRBV29-1 to TRBJ2-7; D is perhaps TRBD1 (6 bases). The germline V and J ends were trimmed by 8 bases and 0 bases, with 14 bases remaining between them. Germline lookup yields CDR1 SQVTM and CDR2 ANQGSEA. This CDR3 has 13 residues. The CDR3 region is CSSRGQSSYEQYF. The DNA of the CDR3 is TGCAGCAGCCGCGGACAGAGCTCCTACGAGCAGTACTTC.

This chain uses TRBV3-1 with TRBJ1-5; D perhaps matches TRBD1 (5 bases). Looked up from germline, CDR1 is LGHDT and CDR2 is YNNKEL (reference sequence). The CDR3 is 15 residues long. The ends were cut back, 0 bases at V and 5 bases at J, with 11 bases in the middle. This chain's CDR3 is CASSQDNRRYQPQHF. The CDR3 DNA follows: TGTGCCAGCAGCCAAGATAACAGGCGCTATCAGCCCCAGCATTTT.

The sample holds a few counts of this clonotype. The chain has TRBV3-1 and TRBJ2-7; tentative D call: TRBD2 (6 bases). Germline loops: CDR1 LGHDT, CDR2 YNNKEL (reference sequence). The CDR3 spans 18 residues. V lost 3 bases and J 2 bases, leaving 23 bases between the germline ends. This chain's CDR3 is CASSHPIAGGRIPYEQYF. CDR3 coding DNA: TGTGCCAGCAGCCACCCCATCGCTGGGGGGAGGATCCCCTACGAGCAGTACTTC.

Remarks on this clonotype: A junction boundary mismatches the germline segment, possibly from a read error. The chain uses TRBV9 and TRBJ2-1; no clear D. CDR1 SGDLS and CDR2 YYNGEE come from the germline V gene. CDR3 size: 13 residues. The CDR3 DNA sequence: TGTGCCAGAAGCGTAGGACCCTTGGATGAGCAGTTCTTC. Its protein is CARSVGPLDEQFF.

This clonotype came up many times. V usage is TRBV20-1 and J usage is TRBJ1-1; D is unclear. This CDR3 is built from 11 residues. Germline lookup yields CDR1 DFQATT and CDR2 SNEGSKA (reference sequence). The germline V and J ends were trimmed by 5 bases and 6 bases, with 10 bases remaining between them. The CDR3: CSAPLLAEAFF. The CDR3 nucleotides read TGCAGTGCTCCGCTTTTGGCTGAAGCTTTCTTT.

This chain uses TRBV6-6 with TRBJ1-6; 9 positions agree with TRBD1. CDR1 is MNHNY and CDR2 is SVGAGI in the germline V gene (reference sequence). V shed 6 bases and J 8 bases; nucleotides not matched to a gene: 5. The CDR3 covers 14 residues. The CDR3 here is CASRPTGGDSPLHF. The CDR3 DNA sequence: TGTGCCAGCAGGCCTACAGGGGGCGATTCACCCCTCCACTTT.

A single count supports this clonotype. The chain is built from TRBV5-1 and TRBJ1-1, with 8 bases fitting TRBD1. The CDR3 has 16 residues. V lost 4 bases and J lost 1; bases outside the gene matches: 9. In germline, CDR1 is SGHRS, CDR2 YFSETQ. CDR3: CASSQGQGGGNTEAFF. For the CDR3, the DNA is TGCGCCAGCAGCCAAGGACAGGGAGGTGGGAACACTGAAGCTTTCTTT.

This clonotype has a handful of counts. The gene calls are TRBV29-1 and TRBJ2-3; D is ambiguous. The V end lost 8 bases, the J end lost 6 bases, and 9 bases lay between the germline ends. The germline gives CDR1 SQVTM, CDR2 ANQGSEA. The CDR3 covers 10 residues. CDR3 nucleotides: TGCAGCACCACAGAGGATACGCAGTATTTT. Its protein is CSTTEDTQYF.

This clonotype showed up just a few times. The J gene is TRBJ2-3, the V gene TRBV9; 12 bases align to TRBD2. The germline CDR1 and CDR2 sequences are SGDLS and YYNGEE. This CDR3 has 16 amino acids. After removal of 5 bases from V and 0 bases from J, the junction contained 4 bases not matched to a gene. The CDR3 DNA follows: TGTGCCAGCAGTTCTCTAGCGGGGGGGAGCACAGATACGCAGTATTTT. Translated, it gives CASSSLAGGSTDTQYF.

There are a few counts of this clonotype. The gene calls are TRBV14 and TRBJ1-2; 9 bases map to TRBD1. The CDR3 has 15 amino acids. Germline V lookup: CDR1 SGHDN, CDR2 FVKESK. With 1 base clipped from V and 6 bases from J, the junction kept 6 bases outside the gene matches. The CDR3 loop reads CASSQALGTGNGYTF. The CDR3 DNA sequence: TGTGCCAGCAGCCAAGCACTCGGGACAGGGAATGGCTACACCTTC.

CDR3 amino acids: CASSLYRTHGGEQYF. The DNA of the CDR3 is TGTGCCAGCAGTTTATATCGGACACACGGCGGCGAGCAGTACTTC. This rearrangement joins TRBV28 to TRBJ2-7; D is possibly TRBD1 (5 bases). V lost 1 base to trimming and J lost 6 bases, with 16 bases between them. There are 15 residues in the CDR3. Germline values: CDR1 MDHEN, CDR2 SYDVKM.

The V and J genes are TRBV29-1 and TRBJ2-7; TRBD2 matches at 7 bases. The junction had 3 bases not matched to a gene; V was cut back by 5 bases and J by 2 bases. The CDR3 sequence is 12 residues long. CDR1 is SQVTM, CDR2 ANQGSEA, per germline. CDR3 nucleotides: TGCAGCGTTCGGCGGGGGACCTACGAGCAGTACTTC. It is translated as CSVRRGTYEQYF.

This clonotype appeared a few times. The chain uses TRBV19 and TRBJ1-2; 8 bases align to TRBD1. The CDR3 spans 14 residues. V dropped 10 bases and J dropped 0; count of bases not matched to a gene: 7. Germline-derived CDR1 and CDR2 are LNHDA and SQIVND (reference sequence). The CDR3, as DNA: TGTGCCACCTCCCGGGACAGGACTAACTATGGCTACACCTTC. It codes for CATSRDRTNYGYTF.

This clonotype was seen only a few times. This chain connects TRBV29-1 to TRBJ1-1, with 7 positions matching TRBD1. V was pared by 5 bases and J by 9 bases, with 6 bases of the junction left unmatched. The germline V gene encodes CDR1 SQVTM and CDR2 ANQGSEA. CDR3 length: 11 amino acids. For the CDR3, the DNA is TGCAGCGTTACTCAGGGGGGGAAAGCTTTCTTT. Its protein product is CSVTQGGKAFF.

This clonotype turned up a few times. The rearrangement joins TRBV29-1 to TRBJ2-7; tentative D call: TRBD1 (6 bases). CDR1 is SQVTM, CDR2 ANQGSEA, per germline. The CDR3 loop spans 12 amino acids. Trimming cost V 7 bases and J 1 base, with 11 bases left between them. Written as DNA, the CDR3 is TGCAGCGCTGGGGACATTTCCTACGAGCAGTACTTC. Its protein is CSAGDISYEQYF.

DNA of the CDR3: TGTGCCAGCTCACCCCCGGGATCACAGCCAACATATACGCAGTATTTT. It specifies CASSPPGSQPTYTQYF. The V and J genes are TRBV18 and TRBJ2-3; D may be TRBD2 (5 bases). CDR1 is KGHSH, CDR2 LQKENI, per germline. V was cut by 3 bases and J by 7 bases, with 20 bases left in between. The CDR3 runs 16 residues.

This chain joins TRBV29-1 and TRBJ1-1; the D gene is possibly TRBD1 (5 bases). The CDR3 is 12 residues long. Germline values: CDR1 SQVTM, CDR2 ANQGSEA. V lost 5 bases, J lost 7 bases, and 14 bases lay in between. The CDR3 sequence is CSVPEMQGEAFF. Written as DNA, the CDR3 is TGCAGCGTTCCAGAGATGCAGGGTGAAGCTTTCTTT.